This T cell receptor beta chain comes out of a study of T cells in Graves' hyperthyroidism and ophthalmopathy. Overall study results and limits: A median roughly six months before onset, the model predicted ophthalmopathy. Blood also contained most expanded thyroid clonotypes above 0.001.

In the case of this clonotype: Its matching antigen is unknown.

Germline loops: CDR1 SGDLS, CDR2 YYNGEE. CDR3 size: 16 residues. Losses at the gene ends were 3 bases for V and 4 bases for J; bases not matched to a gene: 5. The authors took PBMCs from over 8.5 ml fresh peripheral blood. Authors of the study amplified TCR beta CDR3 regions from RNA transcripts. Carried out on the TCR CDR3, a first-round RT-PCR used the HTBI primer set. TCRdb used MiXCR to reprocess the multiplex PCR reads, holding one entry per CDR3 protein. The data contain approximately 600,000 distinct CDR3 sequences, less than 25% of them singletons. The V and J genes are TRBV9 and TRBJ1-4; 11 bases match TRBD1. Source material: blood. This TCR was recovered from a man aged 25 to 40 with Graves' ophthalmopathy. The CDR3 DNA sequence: TGTGCCAGCAGCGCCGGACAGGGGGCCCTTAATGAAAAACTGTTTTTT. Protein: CASSAGQGALNEKLFF.